This TCR beta chain was recovered during a study of cytomegalovirus exposure and HLA in healthy donors. Regarding the study as a whole: In a later analysis, HLA-associated TCR beta chains were more clonally expanded than equally common others. The authors later linked a missense DCLRE1C variant to TCR beta V- and J-gene trimming. Most likely, a cluster of highly shared sequence variants arose as a sequencing artifact.

Only a few counts were recorded for this clone. No antigen is known for it. The CDR3 consists of 14 residues. CDR1 and CDR2 from the germline V gene are SGHNT and YENEEA. V lost 5 bases, J lost 3 bases, and 10 bases lay in between. PCR employed 60 Vbeta and 13 Jbeta primers. TCRdb's table, derived via immunoSEQ multiplex PCR, lists solely in-frame clones and lacks some. Of 140,000 or so clones listed, approximately 80% are singletons. Sequenced input: PBMCs. The rearrangement links TRBV11-3 to TRBJ2-2; D might be TRBD2 (6 bases). This sequence originates from a woman aged 40-49 years in good health and CMV-seropositive. CDR3 region: CASSQGGDTGELFF. CDR3 in DNA: TGTGCCAGCAGCCAGGGAGGTGACACCGGGGAGCTGTTTTTT.